This T cell receptor beta chain comes out of a study of cytomegalovirus exposure and HLA in healthy donors listed by TCRdb under 2017. With respect to the entire study: According to an earlier analysis of 450 to 650 of the donors, some 180 million T cells yielded 117 million unique TCR beta sequences and 276 Gb of sequence data. A later genetic analysis took genome-wide SNP genotypes for 398 of the 666 donors and used that subset as a discovery cohort. The aim of the study was to test whether cataloging public T cell receptors could identify signatures of past pathogen exposure. The later analysis used no new phenotypic data to find candidate immune exposures, relying instead on TCR beta sequences and their occurrence across donors. Using immunosequencing, the study profiled T cell repertoires from approximately 700 subjects and related those repertoires to cytomegalovirus serostatus. To decide whether each TCR beta V gene segment behaved as functional or pseudogenic, an earlier analysis of approximately 600 of the donors relied on high-throughput TCR beta sequencing. Donor age, sex, ethnicity and CMV serostatus were compiled together with the repertoire data. All discovery cohort repertoires had been generated using a single sequencing platform. To predict cytomegalovirus infection status, the study brought together high-throughput TCR immunosequencing, statistical association of individual TCRs with disease status, and machine learning. HLA typing included class I and class II loci at four-digit resolution. In addition to the first cohort of 500 to 850 subjects, a separate validation cohort of under 150 different subjects was used. To study patterns of TCR occurrence, a later analysis re-analyzed previously published TCR beta repertoires from 666 donors and added high-resolution HLA genotyping. Among about 370 genotyped donors of the cohort, an average of approximately 220,000 unique TCR beta nucleotide sequences was sequenced per donor, of which approximately 19% were non-productive. Several DR-DQ haplotypes were treated as single units for association and clustering because of strong linkage in the cohort. Roughly 300 gigabases of sequencing data and around 87 million unique TCR sequences were included in an early release covering about 600 HLA-typed donors. The genetic ancestry cluster associated with self-reported Caucasian donors included 70% to 85% of the approximately 400 genotyped donors. Typing coverage differed by locus: A, B, C, DRB1 and DQB1 were typed in about 620-630 donors, DQA1 in about 500, DPA1 in 606, and DPB1 in approximately 450.

Libraries were made using the immunoSEQ multiplex PCR assay. For the multiplex PCR, a mixture combining 60 forward primers for TCR Vbeta segments and 13 reverse primers for TCR Jbeta segments was used. The CDR3 region of rearranged TCR beta genes was amplified from genomic DNA by a multiplex PCR assay. The Illumina HiSeq System was used to sequence the amplified TCR beta libraries as 87-base-pair reads. Processing in the source paper ran as follows. A later analysis counted approximately 74 million unique TCR beta chains across the roughly 700 repertoires, and approximately 11 million of these chains were shared by at least two donors. Raw reads were error-corrected and collapsed into unique sequences by a nearest-neighbor algorithm in which closely related sequences were merged to remove PCR and sequencing errors. Alignment of CDR3 sequences to IMGT reference sequences was used to assign V, D and J gene segments. For a sequence to be retained, a match of at least six nucleotides was required to both a V gene segment and a J gene segment. A rearrangement counted as productive if the CDR3 had no stop codons and remained in frame with V and J, and every other rearrangement counted as non-productive. CDR3 was defined according to IMGT convention as the region running from the second conserved V-encoded cysteine to the conserved J-encoded phenylalanine. Sequences without an unambiguous match to a single V gene segment were excluded from the earlier analysis of approximately 600 of the donors. In an earlier analysis of 587 of the donors, a V segment was called functional when productive rearrangements were above 56.7%, and segregating when the standard deviation between donors exceeded 5%. A statistical classification framework was built for diagnosing cytomegalovirus status from the catalog of TCR beta chain sequences. In a later analysis, V and J genes were assigned by comparing TCR nucleotide sequences against IMGT/GENE-DB human TR gene sequences. Using the TCRdist pipeline, a later analysis assigned CDR3 sequences along with most-parsimonious VDJ recombination scenarios. In a later analysis, each TCR beta chain was defined by its CDR3 amino acid sequence together with its V-gene family, and reads without a unique V-gene family were excluded. In a later analysis, fewer than 650 highly shared, low-generation-probability nucleotide sequences were removed to address suspected cross-contamination and a sequencing artifact. For each public chain, a later analysis derived a clonal expansion index from normalized ranks of inferred template counts within each repertoire. Generation probabilities in a later analysis came from a VDJ recombination model fitted to out-of-frame rearrangements, and those results were checked against IGoR. A later analysis scored TCR-TCR, TCR-HLA and TCR-CMV co-occurrence with hypergeometric tests, applying a repertoire-size bias correction to TCR pairs. To estimate false discovery rates, a later analysis permuted the HLA or CMV assignments 20 times. In a later analysis, co-occurring TCRs were grouped using DBSCAN, with TCRdist sequence similarity added in when clustering inside HLA-allele-positive subsets. Repertoires with fewer than 30,000 or more than 120,000 public chains were left out of co-occurrence clustering, as were about 5 repertoires with anomalous nucleotide sharing. TCRdb mirrors the immuneACCESS table, restricted to in-frame sequences. Some clones are absent from its copies; in checked studies, under half trace to an unresolved V gene, and the reason for the others is unknown. Clonal size and the V and J genes are those of that table, whereas D and trimming came from the DNA. Recorded for this sample are 150,000 to 250,000 clones; 82% of them occurred a single time. Of the sample, around 6% falls within the top ten clones.

Including cysteine and phenylalanine, the CDR3 has 16 amino acids. Only the CDR3 part of the read is kept: 48 bases, read in frame from the first base. CDR1 and CDR2, per the germline V gene, are SGHDT and YYEEEE. V sheds 3 bases and J sheds 1 base, leaving 14 bases between their ends. Findings and caveats that apply to the study as a whole: In vitro tests confirmed that a few of the cytomegalovirus-associated TCR beta chains recognize cytomegalovirus antigens. The 87-base-pair reads could not distinguish some IMGT-functional V segments, including TRBV6-2 and TRBV6-3, so those segments were excluded. Correlated functional status among segregating V segments might be attributable to linkage disequilibrium, but an unknown experimental factor could not be ruled out. A cluster of highly shared sequence variants was judged likely to represent a technical artifact of the sequencing pipeline. Across donors, most TCR sequences were observed very rarely, whereas some public TCRs were present in many individuals. The cohort was sequenced for TCR beta chains only, and without alpha or paired-chain data the features that could be detected were limited. Presence/absence analyses assumed roughly uniform sequencing depth across donors, an assumption that may not hold. The authors suggested that the approach could potentially be extended to other disease states and immunological phenotypes. In a later analysis, 15,000 to 20,000 TCR beta sequences were associated with specific HLA alleles at a false discovery rate of 0.05. Strong co-occurrence of HLA alleles, especially DR and DQ, made assigning TCR associations to individual alleles difficult. Seventeen rarely observed V segments, including chromosome 9 orphons, were excluded from the earlier analysis of a few hundred of the donors because counts were too low. In a later analysis, the rate of TCR association differed among HLA loci, with DRB1 alleles having the most associated TCRs and HLA-C alleles having the fewest. The classifier was reported to diagnose cytomegalovirus status with high specificity and sensitivity in both the original cohort and the validation cohort. Compared with equally common non-associated chains, HLA-associated TCR beta chains in a later analysis were more clonally expanded and had lower generation probabilities. In the study, 164 TCR beta chains were listed as associated with cytomegalovirus. A further reported finding was that TCR beta sequences accurately predicted the HLA-A and HLA-B alleles for most subjects in the first cohort. In an earlier analysis of 587 of the donors, most TCR beta V segments appeared in productive rearrangements about 90% or about 30% of the time, broadly matching IMGT annotations. An association between a missense DCLRE1C variant and V-gene and J-gene trimming of TCR beta chains was found in a later genetic analysis and replicated in an independent cohort. Because some donors lacked HLA typing at each locus, the association tests relied only on the typed subset. A later genetic analysis reported fewer N-insertions in productive TCRs among donors in an Asian-associated ancestry cluster than the roughly 700-donor mean. In a later analysis, most CMV-associated TCR beta chains were found to appear HLA-restricted, with HLA associations seemingly driven largely by CMV exposure. Immune exposure information for the cohort was limited to CMV serostatus. In a later analysis, several top co-occurrence clusters were reported to appear linked to parvovirus B19, influenza, CMV and Epstein-Barr virus.

The cohort was made up of 500 to 850 healthy bone marrow donors. At the time of sampling, every cohort member was nominally healthy, though immune exposures that went unrecorded were likely present. The donor tested CMV seropositive, placing the donor among the approximately 310 seropositive members of the cohort. Each donor provided a peripheral blood sample, and peripheral blood mononuclear cells were used for TCR beta sequencing. The Qiagen DNeasy Blood Extraction Kit was used to extract genomic DNA from the blood cell samples. On this clone: What this receptor recognizes is not known. Within one base of it there is no much larger clone, and no base qualities were kept. Distinct nucleotide sequences in the sample also encode this CDR3.

The clonotype originates from a woman aged 45-60 years in good health and CMV-seropositive. Sequencing was done on a sample of PBMCs. This chain joins TRBV5-6 to TRBJ1-5; a weak D assignment points to TRBD1 (5 bases agree). The DNA is as follows: TGTGCCAGCAGCTCCCAGGGAGGGGTAAGCAATCAGCCCCAGCATTTT. Translated, it reads CASSSQGGVSNQPQHF.